Presented here are 17 T cell receptor beta chains from one specimen sequenced in a study of regulatory T cells in long-lasting Graves disease. Time point defined: newly diagnosed GD, antithyroid drugs for less than 3 months. The TCR library was prepared using RNA isolated from PBMCs. In building TCR beta libraries, iRepertoire HTBI primers were used together with Arm-PCR of CDR3 regions. TCRdb reanalysed the multiplex PCR reads using MiXCR and keeps one entry per CDR3 protein. The sample holds about 400,000 distinct CDR3 sequences, around 16% seen once. The data also belong to a second study, concerning T cells in Graves' hyperthyroidism and ophthalmopathy.

The sequences come from peripheral blood mononuclear cells (PBMCs), collected at new diagnosis, from a patient treated with antithyroid drugs. The receptors stem from a woman between 18 and 30 years old with Graves disease.

This clonotype came up many times. The DNA of the CDR3 is TGTGCCATCACCACTCGAGGGGGACAGGGTAAATTGACTAGCAATCAGCCCCAGCATTTT. Its protein product is CAITTRGGQGKLTSNQPQHF. The chain employs TRBV10-3 and TRBJ1-5; 9 nucleotides align to TRBD1. This CDR3 has 20 residues. The ends lost 7 bases at V and 0 bases at J; junction bases unmatched: 19. Germline V gene data show CDR1 as ENHRY and CDR2 as SYGVKD.

At least ten counts were recorded for this clonotype. V is TRBV20-1 and J is TRBJ2-3, with 12 nucleotides matching TRBD2. The junction had 5 bases not matched to a gene; V was cut back by 1 base and J by 6 bases. Germline lookup yields CDR1 DFQATT and CDR2 SNEGSKA (reference sequence). This CDR3 spans 15 amino acids. In DNA form, the CDR3 reads TGCAGTGCTAGAGGCCTAGCGGGGGGGAGTGATACGCAGTATTTT. This translates into CSARGLAGGSDTQYF.

This clonotype came up many times. This chain joins TRBV12-3 or TRBV12-4 and TRBJ2-1; 7 nucleotides align to TRBD1. The CDR3 is 16 residues long. Trimming took 6 bases from V and 7 from J; bases not matched to a gene: 15. CDR3 DNA sequence: TGTGCCAGCAGACCCCATGTTCAGGGGGTAGGGAATGAGCAGTTCTTC. This sequence encodes CASRPHVQGVGNEQFF.

This clonotype was recorded at least ten times. A much larger clone lies one base from this, so it may be a read error. The CDR3 coding sequence is TGCGCCAGCAGCGGTGGGACGACTGAGCAGTTCTTC. This translates into CASSGGTTEQFF. This rearrangement joins TRBV5-1 to TRBJ2-1, with D possibly being TRBD1 or TRBD2 (5 bases each). Looked up from germline, CDR1 is SGHRS and CDR2 is YFSETQ. The V end lost 4 bases, the J end lost 9 bases, and 11 bases lay between the germline ends. The CDR3 totals 12 residues.

V and J are TRBV5-1 and TRBJ1-6; D is possibly TRBD1 (5 bases). This CDR3 is 15 amino acids long. Trimming shortened V by 3 bases and J by 10 bases, and 17 bases separated the two germline ends. The V gene's germline CDR1 is SGHRS and CDR2 YFSETQ. The CDR3 bases are TGCGCCAGCAGCTGGGCCGGGACCCGCGAGTCACCCCTCCACTTT. This sequence encodes CASSWAGTRESPLHF.

V gene TRBV12-3 or TRBV12-4 combines with J gene TRBJ2-1; D is undetermined. V lost 3 bases and J lost 4, with 13 bases in between. This CDR3 is built from 15 residues. This CDR3 is CASSFGWGRYNEQFF. CDR3 sequence (DNA): TGTGCCAGCAGTTTTGGGTGGGGAAGGTACAATGAGCAGTTCTTC.

This clonotype was observed a single time. The chain carries TRBV6-1 and TRBJ1-1; D gene uncertain. The CDR3 loop spans 15 amino acids. Trimming took 7 bases from V and 0 from J, leaving 15 bases between them. Germline values: CDR1 MNHNS, CDR2 SASEGT. This CDR3 is CASTPRTRVNTEAFF. DNA of the CDR3: TGTGCCAGCACCCCGCGGACCCGGGTGAACACTGAAGCTTTCTTT.

With respect to this clonotype: With a much larger clone just one base away, this may be a read error. This chain links TRBV15 with TRBJ2-1; D gene ambiguous. The J call may be wrong; the DNA end is better matched by TRBJ2-5. This CDR3 is built from 15 residues. The germline CDR1 and CDR2 sequences are LNHNV and YYDKDF (reference sequence). CDR3 amino acids: CATSEKGTSGETQYF. CDR3 coding DNA: TGTGCCACCAGCGAGAAGGGAACTTCGGGAGAGACCCAGTACTTC.

At least ten counts were recorded for this clonotype. The V and J genes are TRBV6-2 or TRBV6-3 and TRBJ2-3; 7 bases line up with TRBD2. The junction had 5 bases not matched to a gene; V was cut back by 6 bases and J by 2 bases. Germline-derived CDR1 and CDR2 are MNHEY and SVGEGT. The length of the CDR3 is 14 residues. CDR3 coding DNA: TGTGCCAGCAGAGCGGGATTAAACACAGATACGCAGTATTTT. Amino acid sequence: CASRAGLNTDTQYF.

The V gene is TRBV12-3 or TRBV12-4, the J gene TRBJ2-1; 9 bases align to TRBD1. The CDR3 runs 15 residues. With V trimmed by 7 bases and J by 3 bases, 7 bases remained unmatched. The chain's CDR3 is CASTQDRGFYNEQFF. For the CDR3, the DNA is TGTGCCAGCACCCAGGACAGGGGATTCTACAATGAGCAGTTCTTC.

This clonotype showed up many times. The rearrangement uses TRBV18 and TRBJ2-1, with 8 bases fitting TRBD2. Germline V gene lookup returns CDR1 KGHSH and CDR2 LQKENI. The J segment lost 12 bases and the V segment lost 4 bases, leaving 5 bases of the junction unmatched. CDR3 length: 12 residues. In DNA form, the CDR3 reads TGTGCCAGCTCACGGAGCGGGGGAGGGCAGTTCTTC. Protein product: CASSRSGGGQFF.

This clonotype was observed many times. The chain recombines TRBV28 with TRBJ2-1; 9 positions agree with TRBD2. CDR1 MDHEN and CDR2 SYDVKM come from the germline V gene. The CDR3 extends over 19 amino acids. V was clipped by 6 bases and J by 4 bases; unmatched bases: 19. The CDR3: CASSSLSGGGAERYNEQFF. The CDR3 nucleotides read TGTGCCAGCAGCAGCCTGTCGGGCGGGGGGGCCGAACGGTACAATGAGCAGTTCTTC.

There are a few counts of this clonotype. The chain links TRBV27 to TRBJ1-2; D remains ambiguous. V lost 3 bases to trimming and J lost 6 bases, with 20 bases between them. The CDR3 is made up of 16 amino acids. CDR1 and CDR2 from the germline V gene are MNHEY and SMNVEV (reference sequence). CDR3 sequence (DNA): TGTGCCAGCAGTTTTATGGGCCGGACCTACGTAAATGGCTACACCTTC. This gives the protein CASSFMGRTYVNGYTF.

This clonotype was counted many times. This chain links TRBV3-1 with TRBJ2-5; either TRBD1 or TRBD2 may supply D (5 bases each). Germline V gives CDR1 LGHDT, CDR2 YNNKEL (reference sequence). V was cut by 0 bases and J by 4 bases, with 15 bases left in between. The CDR3 runs to 16 residues. In nucleotides, the CDR3 is TGTGCCAGCAGCCAAGATCGAGGGGCGGCAACAGAGACCCAGTACTTC. Residues: CASSQDRGAATETQYF.

This clonotype showed up just a few times. The chain has TRBV7-2 and TRBJ2-3, with no clear D. Germline CDR1 and CDR2: SGHTA and FQGNSA. The CDR3 loop spans 15 amino acids. The ends were cut back, 3 bases at V and 1 base at J, with 11 bases in the middle. CDR3 protein: CASSFPALGTDTQYF. CDR3 in DNA: TGTGCCAGCAGCTTCCCCGCTTTAGGCACAGATACGCAGTATTTT.

This chain links TRBV29-1 with TRBJ2-7; TRBD2 matches at 7 bases. The CDR3 runs 12 residues. Germline loops: CDR1 SQVTM, CDR2 ANQGSEA. The V gene end was trimmed by 6 bases and the J gene end by 0 bases; junction bases not matched to a gene: 2. The CDR3 region has the DNA TGCAGCGTGGGGACTATCTCCTACGAGCAGTACTTC. Translating it yields CSVGTISYEQYF.

A word on this clonotype: A much larger clone differs by one base, so this may be a read error. The genes are TRBV9 and TRBJ2-7, with D maybe TRBD1 (5 bases). Deletions cut 4 bases from V and 0 bases from J, with 11 bases between. Per germline, CDR1 SGDLS and CDR2 YYNGEE. This CDR3 is built from 14 residues. This CDR3 reads CASSSTGFSYEQYF. The CDR3 nucleotides are TGTGCCAGCAGCTCTACAGGATTCTCCTACGAGCAGTACTTC. Full variable domain (rest looked up from reference TRBV9 and TRBJ2-7): DSGVTQTPKHLITATGQRVTLRCSPRSGDLSVYWYQQSLDQGLQFLIQYYNGEERAKGNILERFSAQQFPDLHSELNLSSLELGDSALYFCASSSTGFSYEQYFGPGTRLTVT.